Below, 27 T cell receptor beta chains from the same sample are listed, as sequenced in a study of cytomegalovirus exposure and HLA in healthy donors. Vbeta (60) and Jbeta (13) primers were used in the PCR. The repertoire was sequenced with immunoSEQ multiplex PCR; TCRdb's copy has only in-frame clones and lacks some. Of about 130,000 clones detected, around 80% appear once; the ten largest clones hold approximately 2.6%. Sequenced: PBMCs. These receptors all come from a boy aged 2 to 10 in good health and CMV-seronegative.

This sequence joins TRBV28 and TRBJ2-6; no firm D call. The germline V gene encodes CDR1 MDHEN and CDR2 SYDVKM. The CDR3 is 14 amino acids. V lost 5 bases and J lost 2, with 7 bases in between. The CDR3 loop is CASSPPAGANVLTF. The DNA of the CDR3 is TGTGCCAGCAGTCCCCCCGCTGGGGCCAACGTCCTGACTTTC.

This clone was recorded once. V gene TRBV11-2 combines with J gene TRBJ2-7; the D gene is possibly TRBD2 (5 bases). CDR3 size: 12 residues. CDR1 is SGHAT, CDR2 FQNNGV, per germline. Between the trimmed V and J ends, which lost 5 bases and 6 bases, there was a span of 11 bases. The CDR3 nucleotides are TGTGCCAGCAGCGCGGGTGTAAGCGAGCAGTACGTC. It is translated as CASSAGVSEQYV.

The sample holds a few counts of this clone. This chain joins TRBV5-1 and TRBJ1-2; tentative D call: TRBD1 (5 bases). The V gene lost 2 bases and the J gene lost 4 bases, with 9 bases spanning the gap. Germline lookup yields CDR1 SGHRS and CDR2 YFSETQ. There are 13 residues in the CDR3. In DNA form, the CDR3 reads TGCGCCAGCAGCTTCGGGACTATCTATGGCTACACCTTC. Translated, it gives CASSFGTIYGYTF. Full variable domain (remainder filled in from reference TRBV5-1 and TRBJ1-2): KAGVTQTPRYLIKTRGQQVTLSCSPISGHRSVSWYQQTPGQGLQFLFEYFSETQRNKGNFPGRFSGRQFSNSRSEMNVSTLELGDSALYLCASSFGTIYGYTFGSGTRLTVV.

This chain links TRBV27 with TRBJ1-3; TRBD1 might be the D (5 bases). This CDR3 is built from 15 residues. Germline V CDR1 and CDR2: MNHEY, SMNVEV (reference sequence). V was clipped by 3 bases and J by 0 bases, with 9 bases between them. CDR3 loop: CASSFTGTSGNTIYF. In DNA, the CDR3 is TGTGCCAGCAGTTTCACAGGCACCTCTGGAAACACCATATATTTT.

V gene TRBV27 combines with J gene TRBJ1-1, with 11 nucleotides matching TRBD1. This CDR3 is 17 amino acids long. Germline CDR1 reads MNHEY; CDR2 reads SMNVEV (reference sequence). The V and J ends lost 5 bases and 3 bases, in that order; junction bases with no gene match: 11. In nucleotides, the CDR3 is TGTGCCAGCAGTGCAACGGAGGACAGGGGGCCGGACACTGAAGCTTTCTTT. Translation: CASSATEDRGPDTEAFF.

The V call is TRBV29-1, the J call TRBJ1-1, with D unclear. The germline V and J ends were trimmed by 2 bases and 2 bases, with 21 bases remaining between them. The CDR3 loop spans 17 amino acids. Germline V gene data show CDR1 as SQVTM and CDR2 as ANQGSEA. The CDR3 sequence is CSVEMPREESPNTEAFF. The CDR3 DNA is TGCAGCGTTGAAATGCCCCGCGAGGAGAGCCCTAACACTGAAGCTTTCTTT. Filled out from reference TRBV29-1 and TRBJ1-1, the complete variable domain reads SAVISQKPSRDICQRGTSLTIQCQVDSQVTMMFWYRQQPGQSLTLIATANQGSEATYESGFVIDKFPISRPNLTFSTLTVSNMSPEDSSIYLCSVEMPREESPNTEAFFGQGTRLTVV.

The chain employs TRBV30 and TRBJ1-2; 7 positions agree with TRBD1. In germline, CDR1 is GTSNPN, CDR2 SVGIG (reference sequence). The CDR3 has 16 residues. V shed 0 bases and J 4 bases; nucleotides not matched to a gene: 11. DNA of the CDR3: TGTGCCTGGAGTGTACGAGGGACAGTTACTCCCTATGGCTACACCTTC. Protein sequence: CAWSVRGTVTPYGYTF.

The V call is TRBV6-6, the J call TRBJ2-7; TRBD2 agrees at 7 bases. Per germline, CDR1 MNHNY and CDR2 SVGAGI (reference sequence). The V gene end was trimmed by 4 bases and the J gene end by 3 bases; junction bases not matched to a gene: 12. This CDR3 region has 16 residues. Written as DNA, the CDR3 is TGTGCCAGCAGTTCCCTTACCAGCGGGATAGGCTACGAGCAGTACGTC. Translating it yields CASSSLTSGIGYEQYV.

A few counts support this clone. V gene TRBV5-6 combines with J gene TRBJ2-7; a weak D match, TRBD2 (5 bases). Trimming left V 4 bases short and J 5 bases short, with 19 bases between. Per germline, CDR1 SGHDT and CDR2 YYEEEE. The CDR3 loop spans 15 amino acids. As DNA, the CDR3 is TGTGCCAGCAGCCCAATTGGAGGCCGCGCGCACGAGCAGTACTTC. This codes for CASSPIGGRAHEQYF.

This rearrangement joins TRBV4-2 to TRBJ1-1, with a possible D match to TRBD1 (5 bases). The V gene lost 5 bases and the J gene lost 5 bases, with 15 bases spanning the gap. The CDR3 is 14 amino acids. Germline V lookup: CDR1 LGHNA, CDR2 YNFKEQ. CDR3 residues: CASSLDKRGTEAFF. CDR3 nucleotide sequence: TGTGCCAGCAGCTTAGATAAAAGGGGAACTGAAGCTTTCTTT.

As DNA, the CDR3 is TGTGCCATCAGTGAGCTGGGGCGCTTGGACACCGGGGAGCTGTTTTTT. The encoded protein is CAISELGRLDTGELFF. The rearrangement uses TRBV10-3 and TRBJ2-2; TRBD1 might be the D (5 bases). CDR3 length: 16 amino acids. Germline-derived CDR1 and CDR2 are ENHRY and SYGVKD. V lost 2 bases to trimming and J lost 3 bases, with 13 bases between them.

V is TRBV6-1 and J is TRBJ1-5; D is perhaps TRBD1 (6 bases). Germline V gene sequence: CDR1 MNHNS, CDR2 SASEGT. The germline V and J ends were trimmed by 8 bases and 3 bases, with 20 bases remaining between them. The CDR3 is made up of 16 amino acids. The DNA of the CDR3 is TGTGCCAGCGGTGTTGGAGCGGGACAACTCAATCAGCCCCAGCATTTT. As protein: CASGVGAGQLNQPQHF.

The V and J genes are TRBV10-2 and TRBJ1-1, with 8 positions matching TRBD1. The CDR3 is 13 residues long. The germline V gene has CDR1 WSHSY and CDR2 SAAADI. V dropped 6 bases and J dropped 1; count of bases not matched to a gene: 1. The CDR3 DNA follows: TGCGCCAGCAGAGGACAGGGGAACACTGAAGCTTTCTTT. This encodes CASRGQGNTEAFF.

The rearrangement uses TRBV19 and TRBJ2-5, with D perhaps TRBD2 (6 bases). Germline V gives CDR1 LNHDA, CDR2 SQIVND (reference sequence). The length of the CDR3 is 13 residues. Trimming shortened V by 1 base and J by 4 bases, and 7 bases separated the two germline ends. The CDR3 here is CASSIVGGETQYF. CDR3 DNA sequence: TGTGCCAGTAGTATAGTGGGGGGAGAGACCCAGTACTTC. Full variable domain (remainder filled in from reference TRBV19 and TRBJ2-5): DGGITQSPKYLFRKEGQNVTLSCEQNLNHDAMYWYRQDPGQGLRLIYYSQIVNDFQKGDIAEGYSVSREKKESFPLTVTSAQKNPTAFYLCASSIVGGETQYFGPGTRLLVL.

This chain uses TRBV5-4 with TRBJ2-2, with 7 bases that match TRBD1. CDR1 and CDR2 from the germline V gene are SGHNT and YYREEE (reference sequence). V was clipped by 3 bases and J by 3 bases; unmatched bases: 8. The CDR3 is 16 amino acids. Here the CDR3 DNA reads TGTGCCAGCAGCTCCTCCGGGACAGAAGACACCGGGGAGCTGTTTTTT. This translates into CASSSSGTEDTGELFF.

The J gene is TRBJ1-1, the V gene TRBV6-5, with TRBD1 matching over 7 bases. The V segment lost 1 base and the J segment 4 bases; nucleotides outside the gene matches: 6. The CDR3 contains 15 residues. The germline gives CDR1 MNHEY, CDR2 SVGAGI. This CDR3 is CASSYFRTGGTEAFF. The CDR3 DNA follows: TGTGCCAGCAGTTACTTCCGGACAGGCGGCACTGAAGCTTTCTTT.

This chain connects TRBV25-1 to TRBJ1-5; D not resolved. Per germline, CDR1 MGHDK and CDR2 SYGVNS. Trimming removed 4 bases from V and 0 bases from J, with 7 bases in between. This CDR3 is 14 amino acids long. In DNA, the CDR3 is TGTGCCAGCAGTGGATTCTATAGCAATCAGCCCCAGCATTTT. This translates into CASSGFYSNQPQHF. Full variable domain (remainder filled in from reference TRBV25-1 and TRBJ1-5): EADIYQTPRYLVIGTGKKITLECSQTMGHDKMYWYQQDPGMELHLIHYSYGVNSTEKGDLSSESTVSRIRTEHFPLTLESARPSHTSQYLCASSGFYSNQPQHFGDGTRLSIL.

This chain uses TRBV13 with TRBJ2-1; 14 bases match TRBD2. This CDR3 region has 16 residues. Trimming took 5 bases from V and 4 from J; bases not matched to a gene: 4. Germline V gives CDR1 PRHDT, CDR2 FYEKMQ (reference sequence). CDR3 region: CASSPRTSGRYNEQFF. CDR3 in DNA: TGTGCCAGCAGCCCCCGGACTAGCGGGAGGTACAATGAGCAGTTCTTC.

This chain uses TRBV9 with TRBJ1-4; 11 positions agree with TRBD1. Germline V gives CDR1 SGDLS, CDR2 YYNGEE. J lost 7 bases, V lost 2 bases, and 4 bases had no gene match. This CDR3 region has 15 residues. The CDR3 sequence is CASSVDRGLGEKLFF. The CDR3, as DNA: TGTGCCAGCAGCGTGGACAGGGGGCTTGGTGAAAAACTGTTTTTT.

The CDR3 nucleotides read TGTGCCAGCAGCTTAAAATCTAGCTTGTACGAGCAGTACGTC. Translated: CASSLKSSLYEQYV. V is TRBV5-1 and J is TRBJ2-7, with a weak D call TRBD2 (5 bases). Germline CDR1 and CDR2: SGHRS and YFSETQ. The CDR3 is made up of 14 amino acids.

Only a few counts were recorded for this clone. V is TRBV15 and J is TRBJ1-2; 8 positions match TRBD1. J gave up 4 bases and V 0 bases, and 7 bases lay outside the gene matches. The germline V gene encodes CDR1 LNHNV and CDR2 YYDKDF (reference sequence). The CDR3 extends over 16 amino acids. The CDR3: CATSREWGTGGYGYTF. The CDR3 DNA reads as TGTGCCACCAGCAGAGAATGGGGGACAGGTGGCTATGGCTACACCTTC.

As DNA, the CDR3 is TGCGCCAGCAGCCCTAGTGTACAGGGGAGCTATGGCTACACCTTC. This translates into CASSPSVQGSYGYTF. The chain couples TRBV4-3 to TRBJ1-2; 7 bases align to TRBD1. Germline V gene sequence: CDR1 LGHNA, CDR2 YSLEER. The CDR3 has 15 residues. Trimming at V came to 4 bases and at J to 4 bases, leaving 9 bases not matched to a gene.

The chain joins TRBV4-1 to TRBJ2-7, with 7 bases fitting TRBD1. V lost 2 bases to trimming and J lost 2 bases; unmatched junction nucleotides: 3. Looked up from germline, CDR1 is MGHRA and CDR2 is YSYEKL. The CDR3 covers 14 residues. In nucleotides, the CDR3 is TGCGCCAGCAGCCAATCGGACAGGACCTACGAGCAGTACGTC. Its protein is CASSQSDRTYEQYV.

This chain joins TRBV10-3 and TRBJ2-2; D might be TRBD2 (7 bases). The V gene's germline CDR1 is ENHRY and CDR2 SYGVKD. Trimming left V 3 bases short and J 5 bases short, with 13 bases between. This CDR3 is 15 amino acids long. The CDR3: CAISDGGGLTGELFF. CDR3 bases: TGTGCCATCAGTGATGGGGGGGGCCTAACCGGGGAGCTGTTTTTT.

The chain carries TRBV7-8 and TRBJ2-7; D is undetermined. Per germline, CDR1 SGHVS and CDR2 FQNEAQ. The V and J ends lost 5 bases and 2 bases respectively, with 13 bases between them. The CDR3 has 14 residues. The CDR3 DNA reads TGTGCCAGCAGCCAAATGGCGGCCACCTACGAGCAGTACGTC. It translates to CASSQMAATYEQYV.

In DNA form, the CDR3 reads TGTGCCAGCACCTCGGGATTCATCGGGACAGATACGCAGTATTTT. Its translation is CASTSGFIGTDTQYF. The V call is TRBV5-6, the J call TRBJ2-3, with D possibly TRBD2 on 5 matching bases. The CDR3 is made up of 15 amino acids. Trimming took off 6 bases at V and 3 bases at J, with 17 bases between the two ends. CDR1 and CDR2 (germline): SGHDT, YYEEEE.

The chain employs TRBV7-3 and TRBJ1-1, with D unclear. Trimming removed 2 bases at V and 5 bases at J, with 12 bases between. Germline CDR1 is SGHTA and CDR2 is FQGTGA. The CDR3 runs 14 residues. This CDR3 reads CASSLGPTGTEAFF. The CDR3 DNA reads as TGTGCCAGCAGCTTAGGGCCTACGGGAACTGAAGCTTTCTTT.